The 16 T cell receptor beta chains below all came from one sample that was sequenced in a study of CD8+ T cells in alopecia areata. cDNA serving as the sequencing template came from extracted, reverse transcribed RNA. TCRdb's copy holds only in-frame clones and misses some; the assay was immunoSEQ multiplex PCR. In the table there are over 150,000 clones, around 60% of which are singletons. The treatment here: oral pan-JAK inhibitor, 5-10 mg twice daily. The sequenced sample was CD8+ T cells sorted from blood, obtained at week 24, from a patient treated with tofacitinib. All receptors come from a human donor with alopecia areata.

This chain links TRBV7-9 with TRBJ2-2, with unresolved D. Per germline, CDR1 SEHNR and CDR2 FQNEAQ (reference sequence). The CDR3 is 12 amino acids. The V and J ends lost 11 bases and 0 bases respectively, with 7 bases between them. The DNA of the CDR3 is TGTGCCGAACCTGCGAACACCGGGGAGCTGTTTTTT. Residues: CAEPANTGELFF.

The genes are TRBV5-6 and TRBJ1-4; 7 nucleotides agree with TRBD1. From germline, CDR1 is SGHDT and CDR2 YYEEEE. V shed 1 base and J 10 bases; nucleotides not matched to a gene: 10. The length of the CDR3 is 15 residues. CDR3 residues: CASSLWTGGQGKLFF. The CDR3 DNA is TGTGCCAGCAGCTTGTGGACAGGAGGACAAGGAAAACTGTTTTTT.

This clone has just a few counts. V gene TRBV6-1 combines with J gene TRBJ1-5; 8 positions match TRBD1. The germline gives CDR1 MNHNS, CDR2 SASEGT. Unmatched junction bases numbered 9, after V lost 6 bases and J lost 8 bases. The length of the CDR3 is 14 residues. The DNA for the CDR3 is TGTGCCAGCAGAAGGACAGGGAGGGGTGAGCCCCAGCATTTT. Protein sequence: CASRRTGRGEPQHF.

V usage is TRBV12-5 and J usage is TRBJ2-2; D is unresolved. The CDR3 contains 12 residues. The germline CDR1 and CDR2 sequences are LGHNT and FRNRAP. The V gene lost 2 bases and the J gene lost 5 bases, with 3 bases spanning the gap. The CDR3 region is CASGLTTGELFF. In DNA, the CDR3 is TGTGCTAGTGGTTTGACAACCGGGGAGCTGTTTTTT.

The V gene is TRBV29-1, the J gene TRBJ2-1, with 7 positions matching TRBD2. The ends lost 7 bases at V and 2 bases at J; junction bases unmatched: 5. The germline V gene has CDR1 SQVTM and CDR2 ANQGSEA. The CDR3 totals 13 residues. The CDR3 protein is CSAHGGAYNEQFF. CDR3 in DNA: TGCAGCGCCCATGGGGGGGCCTACAATGAGCAGTTCTTC.

CDR3 region: CAWSIEGRQEMNTEAFF. The CDR3 DNA reads TGTGCCTGGAGCATCGAGGGCAGACAGGAGATGAACACTGAAGCTTTCTTT. The V call is TRBV30, the J call TRBJ1-1; D possibly corresponds to TRBD1 (6 bases). V lost 3 bases, J lost 0 bases, and 20 bases lay in between. The CDR3 has 17 amino acids. The germline CDR1 and CDR2 sequences are GTSNPN and SVGIG (reference sequence).

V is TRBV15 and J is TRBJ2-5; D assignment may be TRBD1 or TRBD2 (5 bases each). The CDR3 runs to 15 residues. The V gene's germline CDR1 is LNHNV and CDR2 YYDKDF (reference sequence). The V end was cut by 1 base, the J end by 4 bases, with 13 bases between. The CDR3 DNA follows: TGTGCCACCAGCAGAGTGATTGGGGGTGGAGAGACCCAGTACTTC. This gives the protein CATSRVIGGGETQYF.

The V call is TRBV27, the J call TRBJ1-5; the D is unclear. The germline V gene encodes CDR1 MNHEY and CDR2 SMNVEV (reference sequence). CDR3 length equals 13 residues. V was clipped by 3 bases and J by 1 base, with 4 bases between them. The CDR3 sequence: CASSLDSNQPQHF. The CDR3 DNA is TGTGCCAGCAGTTTGGACAGCAATCAGCCCCAGCATTTT.

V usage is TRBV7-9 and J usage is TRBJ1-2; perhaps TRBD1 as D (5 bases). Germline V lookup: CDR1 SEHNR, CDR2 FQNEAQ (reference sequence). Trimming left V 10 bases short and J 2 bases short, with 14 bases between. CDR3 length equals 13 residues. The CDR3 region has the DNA TGTGCCATCAACCTCGGGGGAAACTATGGCTACACCTTC. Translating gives CAINLGGNYGYTF.

CDR3 sequence (DNA): TGTGCCAGCAGCTTAGTCGGTAGCGGGGAAACAGATACGCAGTATTTT. Protein product: CASSLVGSGETDTQYF. The V gene is TRBV7-9, the J gene TRBJ2-3; 8 nucleotides agree with TRBD2. J gave up 3 bases and V 1 base, and 6 bases lay outside the gene matches. Germline V gene data show CDR1 as SEHNR and CDR2 as FQNEAQ (reference sequence). The CDR3 has 16 residues.

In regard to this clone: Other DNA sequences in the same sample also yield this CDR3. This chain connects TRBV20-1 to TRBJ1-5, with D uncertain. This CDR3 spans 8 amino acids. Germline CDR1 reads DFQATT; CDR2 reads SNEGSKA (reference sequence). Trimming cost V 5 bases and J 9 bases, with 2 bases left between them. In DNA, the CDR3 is TGCAGTGCTGGGCCCCAGCATTTT. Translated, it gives CSAGPQHF.

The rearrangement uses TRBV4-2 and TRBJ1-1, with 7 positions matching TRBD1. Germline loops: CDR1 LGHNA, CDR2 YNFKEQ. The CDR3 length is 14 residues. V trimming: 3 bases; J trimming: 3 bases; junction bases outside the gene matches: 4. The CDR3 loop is CASSHATGDTEAFF. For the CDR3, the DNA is TGTGCCAGCAGCCATGCTACAGGGGACACTGAAGCTTTCTTT.

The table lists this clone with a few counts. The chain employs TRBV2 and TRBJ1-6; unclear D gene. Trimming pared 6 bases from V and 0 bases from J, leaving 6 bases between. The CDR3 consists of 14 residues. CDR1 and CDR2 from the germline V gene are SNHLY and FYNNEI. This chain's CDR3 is CASSESSYNSPLHF. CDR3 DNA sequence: TGTGCCAGCAGCGAGAGCTCCTATAATTCACCCCTCCACTTT.

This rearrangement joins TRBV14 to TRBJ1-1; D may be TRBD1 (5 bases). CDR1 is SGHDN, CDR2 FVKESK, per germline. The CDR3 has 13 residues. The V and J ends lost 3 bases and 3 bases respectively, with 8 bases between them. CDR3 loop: CASSHQGHTEAFF. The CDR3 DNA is TGTGCCAGCAGCCATCAGGGTCACACTGAAGCTTTCTTT.

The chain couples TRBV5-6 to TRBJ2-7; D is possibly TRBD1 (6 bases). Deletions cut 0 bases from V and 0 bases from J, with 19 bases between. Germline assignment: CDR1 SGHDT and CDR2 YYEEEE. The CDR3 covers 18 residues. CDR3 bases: TGTGCCAGCAGCTTGGGCCCCACCAGCCGGGACACCTCCTACGAGCAGTACTTC. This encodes CASSLGPTSRDTSYEQYF. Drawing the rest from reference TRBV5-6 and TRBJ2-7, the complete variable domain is DAGVTQSPTHLIKTRGQQVTLRCSPKSGHDTVSWYQQALGQGPQFIFQYYEEEERQRGNFPDRFSGHQFPNYSSELNVNALLLGDSALYLCASSLGPTSRDTSYEQYFGPGTRLTVT.

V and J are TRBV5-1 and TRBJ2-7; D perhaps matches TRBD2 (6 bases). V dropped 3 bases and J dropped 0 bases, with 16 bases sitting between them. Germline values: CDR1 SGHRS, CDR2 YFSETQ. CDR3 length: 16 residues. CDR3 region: CASSSGRPTSSYEQYF. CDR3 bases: TGCGCCAGCAGCTCTGGGCGGCCGACTAGCTCCTACGAGCAGTACTTC.